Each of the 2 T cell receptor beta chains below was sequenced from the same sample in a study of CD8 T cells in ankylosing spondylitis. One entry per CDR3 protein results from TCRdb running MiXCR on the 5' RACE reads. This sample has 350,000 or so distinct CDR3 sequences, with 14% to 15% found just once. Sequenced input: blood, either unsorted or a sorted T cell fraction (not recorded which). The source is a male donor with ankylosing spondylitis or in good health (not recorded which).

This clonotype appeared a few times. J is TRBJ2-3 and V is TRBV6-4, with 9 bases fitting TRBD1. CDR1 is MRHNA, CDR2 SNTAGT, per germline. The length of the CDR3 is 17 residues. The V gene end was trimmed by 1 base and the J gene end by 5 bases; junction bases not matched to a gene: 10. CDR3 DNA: TGTGCCAGCAGTGACTTCCCACGACAGGGGGTGGTAGATACGCAGTATTTT. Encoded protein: CASSDFPRQGVVDTQYF.

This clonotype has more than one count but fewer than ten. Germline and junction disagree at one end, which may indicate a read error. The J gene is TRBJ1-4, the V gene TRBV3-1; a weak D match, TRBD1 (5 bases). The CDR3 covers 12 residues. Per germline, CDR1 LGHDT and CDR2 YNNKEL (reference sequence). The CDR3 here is CASSPGGERGVF. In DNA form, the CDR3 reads TGTGCCAGCAGCCCTGGTGGGGAAAGGGGAGTTTTT.